Below, 11 T cell receptor beta chains from the same sample are listed, as sequenced in a study of OX40 agonist ivuxolimab in advanced cancers. The repertoire was sequenced with immunoSEQ multiplex PCR; TCRdb's copy has only in-frame clones and lacks some. The sample has about 90,000 clones; roughly nine tenths are singletons. Sequencing was performed on CD4+ or CD8+ T cells sorted from blood, taken in a trial of the OX40 agonist ivuxolimab. The receptors originated from an adult with an advanced solid tumor such as melanoma, head and neck, liver or kidney cancer.

CDR3 region: CASRPQLGQGQEKLFF. Here the CDR3 DNA reads TGTGCCAGCAGGCCCCAATTGGGACAGGGGCAGGAAAAACTGTTTTTT. The chain couples TRBV2 to TRBJ1-4; TRBD1 aligns across 10 bases. This CDR3 contains 16 residues. The J segment lost 8 bases and the V segment lost 6 bases, leaving 12 bases of the junction unmatched. Germline CDR1 and CDR2: SNHLY and FYNNEI.

The CDR3 coding sequence is TGTGCCTGGAGTGTAGGCCTAGCGGGCCACAATGAGCAGTTCTTC. Translation gives CAWSVGLAGHNEQFF. This chain links TRBV30 with TRBJ2-1; 8 bases are a match to TRBD2. CDR1 is GTSNPN and CDR2 is SVGIG in the germline V gene (reference sequence). The CDR3 runs 15 residues. The J segment lost 5 bases and the V segment lost 0 bases, leaving 6 bases of the junction unmatched. Variable domain in full (rest from reference TRBV30 and TRBJ2-1): SQTIHQWPATLVQPVGSPLSLECTVEGTSNPNLYWYRQAAGRGLQLLFYSVGIGQISSEVPQNLSASRPQDRQFILSSKKLLLSDSGFYLCAWSVGLAGHNEQFFGPGTRLTVL.

This clone was observed once. The rearrangement joins TRBV6-5 to TRBJ1-2; D possibly corresponds to TRBD1 (6 bases). V was trimmed by 7 bases and J by 2 bases, leaving 17 bases between them. This CDR3 comprises 15 residues. Germline-derived CDR1 and CDR2 are MNHEY and SVGAGI. CDR3 bases: TGTGCCAGCAACCGAGAGGGGGATGCCAACTATGGCTACACCTTC. It encodes CASNREGDANYGYTF.

In nucleotides, the CDR3 is TGTGCCAGCAGCTCGGGACAGCAAGAGACCCAGTACTTC. Its protein product is CASSSGQQETQYF. The rearrangement links TRBV7-3 to TRBJ2-5, with 7 bases fitting TRBD1. CDR1 is SGHTA, CDR2 FQGTGA, per germline. This CDR3 region has 13 residues. Trimming took 4 bases from V and 2 from J; bases not matched to a gene: 1.

This sequence joins TRBV2 and TRBJ2-5; D uncertain. From germline, CDR1 is SNHLY and CDR2 FYNNEI. CDR3 length: 11 residues. The V end was cut by 7 bases, the J end by 0 bases, with 3 bases between. CDR3 amino acids: CASKDQETQYF. CDR3 DNA: TGTGCCAGCAAGGACCAAGAGACCCAGTACTTC.

V and J are TRBV19 and TRBJ1-1, with 8 positions matching TRBD1. The CDR3 is 14 amino acids. Germline values: CDR1 LNHDA, CDR2 SQIVND (reference sequence). V was pared by 2 bases and J by 8 bases, with 7 bases of the junction left unmatched. Written as DNA, the CDR3 is TGTGCCAGTAGTATACAGCGGGGGGACAGGGAAGCTTTCTTT. It yields the protein CASSIQRGDREAFF.

This clone has ten or more counts. This chain connects TRBV10-3 to TRBJ2-7; D unclear. CDR3 length: 13 amino acids. The germline gives CDR1 ENHRY, CDR2 SYGVKD. Deletions cut 10 bases from V and 2 bases from J, with 15 bases between. CDR3 amino acids: CATLGLSPYEQYF. CDR3 nucleotides: TGTGCCACCCTGGGTCTATCCCCCTACGAGCAGTACTTC.

The chain recombines TRBV12-5 with TRBJ2-1; 7 nucleotides match TRBD1. The length of the CDR3 is 13 residues. V shed 6 bases and J 12 bases; nucleotides not matched to a gene: 11. Germline V gene sequence: CDR1 LGHNT, CDR2 FRNRAP. This CDR3 is CASGQGSWDRQFF. The CDR3 DNA reads TGTGCTAGTGGACAGGGGTCCTGGGATCGGCAGTTCTTC.

The rearrangement uses TRBV9 and TRBJ1-1, with D possibly matching TRBD1 (6 bases). Trimming took off 0 bases at V and 8 bases at J, with 11 bases between the two ends. Per the germline V gene, CDR1 is SGDLS and CDR2 is YYNGEE. The CDR3 spans 13 residues. CDR3 loop: CASSVVDGGEAFF. In nucleotides, the CDR3 is TGTGCCAGCAGCGTAGTGGACGGGGGCGAAGCTTTCTTT.

This rearrangement joins TRBV11-2 to TRBJ2-1; 9 bases are a match to TRBD2. Germline V gene sequence: CDR1 SGHAT, CDR2 FQNNGV. The CDR3 has 16 residues. Trimming cost V 3 bases and J 6 bases; bases outside gene matches: 9. The CDR3 DNA sequence: TGTGCCAGCAGCTTCTTCCCGCGGGAGGGCCGCAATGAGCAGTTCTTC. It specifies CASSFFPREGRNEQFF.

DNA for the CDR3: TGCGCCAGCAGCTTGGGACTAGCCGACGTCCTACGAGTGCAGTACTTC. It yields the protein CASSLGLADVLRVQYF. The V gene is TRBV5-1, the J gene TRBJ2-7, with 7 bases lining up with TRBD2. J was trimmed by 9 bases and V by 0 bases; bases with no gene match: 15. The CDR3 consists of 16 residues. Germline V gene data show CDR1 as SGHRS and CDR2 as YFSETQ.